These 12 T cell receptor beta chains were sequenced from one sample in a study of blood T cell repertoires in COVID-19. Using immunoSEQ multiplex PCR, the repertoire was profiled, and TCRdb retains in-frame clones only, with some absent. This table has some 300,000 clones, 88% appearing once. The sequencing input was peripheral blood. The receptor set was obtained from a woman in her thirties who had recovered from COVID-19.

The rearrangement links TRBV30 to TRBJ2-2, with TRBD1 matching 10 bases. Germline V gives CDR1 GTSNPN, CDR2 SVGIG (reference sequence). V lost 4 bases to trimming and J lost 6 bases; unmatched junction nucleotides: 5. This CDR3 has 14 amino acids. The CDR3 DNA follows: TGTGCCTGGATGGGACAGGGGCGGGCCGGGGAGCTGTTTTTT. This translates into CAWMGQGRAGELFF.

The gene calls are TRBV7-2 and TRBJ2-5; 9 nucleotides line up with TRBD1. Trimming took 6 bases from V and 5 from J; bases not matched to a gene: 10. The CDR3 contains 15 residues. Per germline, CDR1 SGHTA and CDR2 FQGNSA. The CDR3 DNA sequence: TGTGCCAGCAGTACCACAGGGGGCTCTCGGGAGACCCAGTACTTC. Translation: CASSTTGGSRETQYF. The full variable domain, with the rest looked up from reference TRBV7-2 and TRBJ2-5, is GAGVSQSPSNKVTEKGKDVELRCDPISGHTALYWYRQSLGQGLEFLIYFQGNSAPDKSGLPSDRFSAERTGGSVSTLTIQRTQQEDSAVYLCASSTTGGSRETQYFGPGTRLLVL.

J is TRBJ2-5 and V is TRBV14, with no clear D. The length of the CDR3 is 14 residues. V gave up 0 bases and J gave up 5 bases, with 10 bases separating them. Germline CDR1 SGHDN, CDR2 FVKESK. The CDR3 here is CASSQDIQRETQYF. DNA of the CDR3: TGTGCCAGCAGCCAAGATATCCAGCGTGAGACCCAGTACTTC.

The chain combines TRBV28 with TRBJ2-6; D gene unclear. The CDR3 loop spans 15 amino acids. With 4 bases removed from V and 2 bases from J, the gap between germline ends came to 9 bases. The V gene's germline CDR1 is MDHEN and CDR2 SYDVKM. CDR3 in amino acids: CASSSQAAGANVLTF. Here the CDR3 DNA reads TGTGCCAGCAGTTCCCAGGCCGCTGGGGCCAACGTCCTGACTTTC.

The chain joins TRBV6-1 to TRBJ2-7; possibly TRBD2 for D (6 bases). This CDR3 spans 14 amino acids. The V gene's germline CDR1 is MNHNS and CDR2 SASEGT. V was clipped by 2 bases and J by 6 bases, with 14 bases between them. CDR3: CASSELAVPSEQYF. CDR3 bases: TGTGCCAGCAGTGAATTAGCGGTTCCCTCCGAGCAGTACTTC.

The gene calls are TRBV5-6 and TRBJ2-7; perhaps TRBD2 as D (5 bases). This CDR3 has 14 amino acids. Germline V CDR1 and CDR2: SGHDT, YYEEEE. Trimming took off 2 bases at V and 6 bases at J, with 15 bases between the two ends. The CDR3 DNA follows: TGTGCCAGCAGCTTCGGGCTCCGCGGGTCCGAGCAGTACTTC. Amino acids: CASSFGLRGSEQYF.

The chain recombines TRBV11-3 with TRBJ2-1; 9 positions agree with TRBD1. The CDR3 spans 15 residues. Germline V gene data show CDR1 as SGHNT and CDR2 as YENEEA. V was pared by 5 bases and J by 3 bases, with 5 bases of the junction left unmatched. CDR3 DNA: TGTGCCAGCAGCAAGGACAGGGGATACTACAATGAGCAGTTCTTC. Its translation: CASSKDRGYYNEQFF.

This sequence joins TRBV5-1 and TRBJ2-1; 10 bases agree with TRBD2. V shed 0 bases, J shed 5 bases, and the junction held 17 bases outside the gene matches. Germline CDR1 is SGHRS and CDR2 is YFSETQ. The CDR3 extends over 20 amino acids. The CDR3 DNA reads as TGCGCCAGCAGCTTGGTTTTGTGGGCTAGCGGGGGTAGACAGGACAATGAGCAGTTCTTC. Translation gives CASSLVLWASGGRQDNEQFF.

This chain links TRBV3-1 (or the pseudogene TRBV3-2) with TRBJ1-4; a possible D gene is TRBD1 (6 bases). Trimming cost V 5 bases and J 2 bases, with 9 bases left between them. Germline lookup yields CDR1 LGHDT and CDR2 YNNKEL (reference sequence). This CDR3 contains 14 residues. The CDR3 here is CASSIQGTNEKLFF. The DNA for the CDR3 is TGTGCCAGCAGCATTCAGGGGACTAATGAAAAACTGTTTTTT.

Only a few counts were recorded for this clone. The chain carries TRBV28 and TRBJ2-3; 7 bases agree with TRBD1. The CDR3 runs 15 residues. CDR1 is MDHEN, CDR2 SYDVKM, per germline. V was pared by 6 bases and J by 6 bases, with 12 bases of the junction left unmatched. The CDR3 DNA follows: TGTGCCAGCAGCCCACCAGGGACAGTCGCGGATACGCAGTATTTT. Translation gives CASSPPGTVADTQYF.

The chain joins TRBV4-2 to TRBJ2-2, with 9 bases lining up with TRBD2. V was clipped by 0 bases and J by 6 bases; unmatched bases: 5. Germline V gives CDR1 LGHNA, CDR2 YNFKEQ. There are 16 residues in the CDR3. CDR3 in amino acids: CASSQDYGGGAGELFF. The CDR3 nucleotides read TGTGCCAGCAGCCAAGATTACGGCGGGGGGGCCGGGGAGCTGTTTTTT.

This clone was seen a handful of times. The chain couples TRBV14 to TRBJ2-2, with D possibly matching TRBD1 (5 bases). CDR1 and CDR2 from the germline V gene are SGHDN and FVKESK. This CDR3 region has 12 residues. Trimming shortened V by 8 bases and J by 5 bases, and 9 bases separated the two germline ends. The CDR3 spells CASRAGTGELFF. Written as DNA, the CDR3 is TGTGCCAGCCGGGCAGGGACCGGGGAGCTGTTTTTT.